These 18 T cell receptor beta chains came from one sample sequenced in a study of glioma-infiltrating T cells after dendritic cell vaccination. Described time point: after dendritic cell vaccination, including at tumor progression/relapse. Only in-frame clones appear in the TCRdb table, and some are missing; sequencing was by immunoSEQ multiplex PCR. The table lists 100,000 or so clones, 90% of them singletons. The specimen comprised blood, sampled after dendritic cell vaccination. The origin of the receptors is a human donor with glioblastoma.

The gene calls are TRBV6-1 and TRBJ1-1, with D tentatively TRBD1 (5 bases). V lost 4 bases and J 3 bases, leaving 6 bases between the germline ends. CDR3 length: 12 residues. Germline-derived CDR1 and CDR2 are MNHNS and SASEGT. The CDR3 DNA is TGTGCCAGCAGTGGGGGGGACACTGAAGCTTTCTTT. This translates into CASSGGDTEAFF.

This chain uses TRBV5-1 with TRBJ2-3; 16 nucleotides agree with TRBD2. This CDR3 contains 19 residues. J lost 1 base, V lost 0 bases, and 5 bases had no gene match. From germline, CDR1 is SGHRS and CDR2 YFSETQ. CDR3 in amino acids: CASSLEGLAGGLGTDTQYF. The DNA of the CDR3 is TGCGCCAGCAGCTTGGAGGGACTAGCGGGGGGGCTGGGCACAGATACGCAGTATTTT.

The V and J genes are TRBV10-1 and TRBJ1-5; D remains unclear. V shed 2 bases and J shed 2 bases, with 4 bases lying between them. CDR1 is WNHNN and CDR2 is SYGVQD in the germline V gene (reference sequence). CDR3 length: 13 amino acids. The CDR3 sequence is CASSEGGNQPQHF. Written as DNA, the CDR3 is TGCGCCAGCAGTGAGGGAGGCAATCAGCCCCAGCATTTT.

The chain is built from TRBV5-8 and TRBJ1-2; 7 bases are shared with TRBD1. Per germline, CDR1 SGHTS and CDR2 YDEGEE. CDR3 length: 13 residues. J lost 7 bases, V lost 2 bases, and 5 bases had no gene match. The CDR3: CASSFNRGSGYTF. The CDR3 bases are TGTGCCAGCAGCTTTAACAGGGGTAGTGGCTACACCTTC.

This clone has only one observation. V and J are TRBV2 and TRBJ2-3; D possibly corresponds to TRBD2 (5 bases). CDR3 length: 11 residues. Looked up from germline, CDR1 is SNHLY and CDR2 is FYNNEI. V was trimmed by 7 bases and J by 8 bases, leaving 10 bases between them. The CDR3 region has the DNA TGTGCCAGCAACCGGGCGGGTACGCAGTATTTT. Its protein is CASNRAGTQYF. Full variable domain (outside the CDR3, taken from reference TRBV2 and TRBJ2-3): EPEVTQTPSHQVTQMGQEVILRCVPISNHLYFYWYRQILGQKVEFLVSFYNNEISEKSEIFDDQFSVERPDGSNFTLKIRSTKLEDSAMYFCASNRAGTQYFGPGTRLTVL.

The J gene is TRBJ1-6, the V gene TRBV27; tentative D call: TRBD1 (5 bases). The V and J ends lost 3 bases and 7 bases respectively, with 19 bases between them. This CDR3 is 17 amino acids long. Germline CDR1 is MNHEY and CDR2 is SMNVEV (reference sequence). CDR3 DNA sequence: TGTGCCAGCAGTTTTTCTGGGGCTACGAAGCTGAATTCACCCCTCCACTTT. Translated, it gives CASSFSGATKLNSPLHF.

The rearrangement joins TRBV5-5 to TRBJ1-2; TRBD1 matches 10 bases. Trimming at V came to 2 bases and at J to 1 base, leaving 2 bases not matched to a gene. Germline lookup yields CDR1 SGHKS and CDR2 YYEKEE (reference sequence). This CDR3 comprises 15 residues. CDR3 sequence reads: CASSLRTGGNYGYTF. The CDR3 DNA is TGTGCCAGCAGCTTACGGACAGGGGGTAACTATGGCTACACCTTC.

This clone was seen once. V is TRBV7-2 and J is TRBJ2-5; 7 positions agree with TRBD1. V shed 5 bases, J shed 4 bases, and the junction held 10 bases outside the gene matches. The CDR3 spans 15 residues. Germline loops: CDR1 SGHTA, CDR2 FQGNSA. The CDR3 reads CASSPGTVWRETQYF. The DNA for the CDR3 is TGTGCCAGCAGCCCTGGGACAGTTTGGCGAGAGACCCAGTACTTC.

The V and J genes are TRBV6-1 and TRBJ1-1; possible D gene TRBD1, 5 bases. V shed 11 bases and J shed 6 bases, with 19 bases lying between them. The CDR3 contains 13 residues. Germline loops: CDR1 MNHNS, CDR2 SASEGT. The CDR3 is CAHLGEGKAEAFF. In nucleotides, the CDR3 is TGTGCCCACCTGGGGGAGGGAAAGGCTGAAGCTTTCTTT.

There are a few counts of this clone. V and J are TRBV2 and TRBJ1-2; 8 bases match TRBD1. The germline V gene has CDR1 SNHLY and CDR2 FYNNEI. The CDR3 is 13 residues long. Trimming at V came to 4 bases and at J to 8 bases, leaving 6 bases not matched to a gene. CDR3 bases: TGTGCCAGCAGTGTCACAGGGGGTTGGGGCTACACCTTC. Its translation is CASSVTGGWGYTF.

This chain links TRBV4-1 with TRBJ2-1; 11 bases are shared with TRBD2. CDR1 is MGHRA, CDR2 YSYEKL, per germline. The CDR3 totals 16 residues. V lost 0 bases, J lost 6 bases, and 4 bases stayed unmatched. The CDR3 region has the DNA TGCGCCAGCAGCCAAGAAGTAGCGGGAGGGGTCAATGAGCAGTTCTTC. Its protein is CASSQEVAGGVNEQFF.

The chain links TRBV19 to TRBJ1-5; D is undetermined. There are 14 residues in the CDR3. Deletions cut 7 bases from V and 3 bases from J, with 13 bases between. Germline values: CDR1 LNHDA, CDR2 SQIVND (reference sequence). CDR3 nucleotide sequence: TGTGCCAGTATTGGTCAGGCGATCAATCAGCCCCAGCATTTT. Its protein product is CASIGQAINQPQHF.

The CDR3 DNA sequence: TGTGCCAGCATGTTGAGGGAAGGAAGCGGGGAGCTGTTTTTT. Translating gives CASMLREGSGELFF. The chain links TRBV2 to TRBJ2-2; a weak D match, TRBD2 (5 bases). V was pared by 7 bases and J by 7 bases, with 16 bases between. CDR1 is SNHLY, CDR2 FYNNEI, per germline. The CDR3 spans 14 residues.

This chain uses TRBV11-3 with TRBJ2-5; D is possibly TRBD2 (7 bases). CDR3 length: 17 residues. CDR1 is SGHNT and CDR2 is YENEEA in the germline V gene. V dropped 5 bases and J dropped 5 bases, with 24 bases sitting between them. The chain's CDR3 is CASSQGLGGGRGETQYF. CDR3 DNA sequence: TGTGCCAGCAGCCAGGGGCTTGGCGGGGGCCGGGGGGAGACCCAGTACTTC.

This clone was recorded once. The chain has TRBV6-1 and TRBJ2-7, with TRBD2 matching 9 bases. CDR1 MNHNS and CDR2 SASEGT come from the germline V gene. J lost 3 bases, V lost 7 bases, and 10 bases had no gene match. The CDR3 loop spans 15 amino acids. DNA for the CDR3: TGTGCCAGCAAGGCGGGAGGGCCATTTGACTACGAGCAGTACTTC. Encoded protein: CASKAGGPFDYEQYF.

CDR3 amino acids: CASSQSGRTYEQYF. As DNA, the CDR3 is TGTGCCAGCTCACAATCGGGAAGAACCTACGAGCAGTACTTC. V and J are TRBV18 and TRBJ2-7; TRBD2 is a possible D gene (5 bases). Looked up from germline, CDR1 is KGHSH and CDR2 is LQKENI. Trimming took 4 bases from V and 2 from J, leaving 12 bases between them. This CDR3 is built from 14 residues.

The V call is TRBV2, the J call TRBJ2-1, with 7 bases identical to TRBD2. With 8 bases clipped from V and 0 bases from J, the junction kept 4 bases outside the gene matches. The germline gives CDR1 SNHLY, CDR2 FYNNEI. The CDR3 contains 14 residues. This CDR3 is CASSGGSSYNEQFF. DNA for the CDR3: TGTGCCAGCTCCGGGGGGAGCTCCTACAATGAGCAGTTCTTC.

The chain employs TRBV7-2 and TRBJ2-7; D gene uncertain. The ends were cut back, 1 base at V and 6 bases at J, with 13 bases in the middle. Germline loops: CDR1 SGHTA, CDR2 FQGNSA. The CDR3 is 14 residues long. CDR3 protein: CASSLVSLDGEQYF. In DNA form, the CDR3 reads TGTGCCAGCAGCTTAGTAAGTCTAGATGGCGAGCAGTACTTC.